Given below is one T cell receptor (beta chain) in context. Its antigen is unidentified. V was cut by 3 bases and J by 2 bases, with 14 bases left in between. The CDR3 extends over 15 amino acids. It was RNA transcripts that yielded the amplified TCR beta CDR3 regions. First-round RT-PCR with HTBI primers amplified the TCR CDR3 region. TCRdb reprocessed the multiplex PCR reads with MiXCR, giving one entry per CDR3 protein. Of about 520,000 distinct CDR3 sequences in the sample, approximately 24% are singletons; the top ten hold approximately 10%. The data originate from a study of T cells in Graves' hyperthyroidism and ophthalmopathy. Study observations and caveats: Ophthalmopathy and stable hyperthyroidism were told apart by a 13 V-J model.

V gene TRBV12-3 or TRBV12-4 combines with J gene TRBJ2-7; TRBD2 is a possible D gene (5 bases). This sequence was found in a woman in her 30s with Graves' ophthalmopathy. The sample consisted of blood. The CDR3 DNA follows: TGTGCCAGCAGTTTGTCGGGGAGAAGACCCTACGAGCAGTACTTC. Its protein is CASSLSGRRPYEQYF.